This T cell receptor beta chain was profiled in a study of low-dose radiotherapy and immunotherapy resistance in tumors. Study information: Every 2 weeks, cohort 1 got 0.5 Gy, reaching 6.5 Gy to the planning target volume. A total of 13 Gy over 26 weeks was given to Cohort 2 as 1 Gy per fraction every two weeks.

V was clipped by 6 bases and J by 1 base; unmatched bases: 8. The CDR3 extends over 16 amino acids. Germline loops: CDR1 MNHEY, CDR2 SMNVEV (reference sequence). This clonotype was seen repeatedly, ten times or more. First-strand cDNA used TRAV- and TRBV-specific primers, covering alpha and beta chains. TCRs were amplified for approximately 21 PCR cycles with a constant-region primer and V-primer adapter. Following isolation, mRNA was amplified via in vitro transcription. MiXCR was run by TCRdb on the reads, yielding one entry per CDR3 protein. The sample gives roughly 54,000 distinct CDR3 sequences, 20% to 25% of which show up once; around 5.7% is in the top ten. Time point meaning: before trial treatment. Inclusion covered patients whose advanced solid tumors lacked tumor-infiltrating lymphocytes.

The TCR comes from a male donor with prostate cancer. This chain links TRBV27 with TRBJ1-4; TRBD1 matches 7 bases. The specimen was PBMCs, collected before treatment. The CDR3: CASSPTTGVTNEKLFF. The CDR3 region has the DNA TGTGCCAGCAGCCCCACTACAGGGGTAACTAATGAAAAACTGTTTTTT.